One sample yielded the 12 T cell receptor beta chains listed below, sequenced in a study of blood T cell repertoires in COVID-19. Libraries were prepared by immunoSEQ multiplex PCR; TCRdb keeps only in-frame clonotypes and omits some of them. The sample lists approximately 93,000 clones; roughly three quarters were seen once. Source material: peripheral blood. These receptors were taken from an elderly woman with acute or convalescent COVID-19.

This clone has only one observation. The chain has TRBV3-1 (or the pseudogene TRBV3-2) and TRBJ2-1; 9 bases are a match to TRBD2. This CDR3 has 16 residues. CDR1 LGHDT and CDR2 YNNKEL come from the germline V gene (reference sequence). Trimming removed 0 bases from V and 4 bases from J; junction bases left unmatched: 4. The CDR3 region has the DNA TGTGCCAGCAGCCAAGACCTAGCGGGGTTTTACAATGAGCAGTTCTTC. Residues: CASSQDLAGFYNEQFF.

This rearrangement joins TRBV15 to TRBJ2-2, with 9 nucleotides matching TRBD2. CDR1 and CDR2 from the germline V gene are LNHNV and YYDKDF (reference sequence). The V and J ends lost 3 bases and 2 bases, in that order; junction bases with no gene match: 7. The CDR3 contains 17 residues. CDR3: CATSREAGGINTGELFF. The DNA for the CDR3 is TGTGCCACCAGCAGGGAAGCGGGGGGAATAAACACCGGGGAGCTGTTTTTT.

This sequence joins TRBV7-9 and TRBJ2-1, with TRBD2 matching over 10 bases. Germline assignment: CDR1 SEHNR and CDR2 FQNEAQ (reference sequence). J lost 14 bases, V lost 4 bases, and 8 bases had no gene match. The CDR3 contains 13 residues. The CDR3 DNA reads TGTGCCAGCAGCTCCCAAGAGCGGGAGGGCAAGTTCTTC. It yields the protein CASSSQEREGKFF.

The chain links TRBV6-5 to TRBJ2-3; D possibly corresponds to TRBD2 (6 bases). Per the germline V gene, CDR1 is MNHEY and CDR2 is SVGAGI. This CDR3 has 13 amino acids. The V and J ends lost 0 bases and 6 bases respectively, with 7 bases between them. This chain's CDR3 is CASSYSRGDTQYF. The CDR3 bases are TGTGCCAGCAGTTACTCCCGGGGGGATACGCAGTATTTT.

The chain has TRBV6-2 or TRBV6-3 and TRBJ2-5; the D gene is possibly TRBD2 (6 bases). Trimming shortened V by 0 bases and J by 7 bases, and 24 bases separated the two germline ends. This CDR3 spans 18 amino acids. The germline gives CDR1 MNHEY, CDR2 SVGEGT. This CDR3 is CASSYSSSGLLGGGTQYF. The CDR3 DNA follows: TGTGCCAGCAGTTACTCCAGCAGCGGGCTCCTGGGGGGAGGGACCCAGTACTTC.

In this sample, this clone turned up once. V is TRBV10-3 and J is TRBJ1-6, with TRBD1 as a possible D gene (5 bases). The CDR3 totals 13 residues. Looked up from germline, CDR1 is ENHRY and CDR2 is SYGVKD. Trimming left V 10 bases short and J 7 bases short, with 14 bases between. The CDR3 spells CATRGLINSPLHF. Written as DNA, the CDR3 is TGTGCCACCCGGGGACTTATCAATTCACCCCTCCACTTT.

V gene TRBV5-1 combines with J gene TRBJ2-5; 8 bases line up with TRBD2. From germline, CDR1 is SGHRS and CDR2 YFSETQ. The CDR3 totals 17 residues. V gave up 4 bases and J gave up 1 base; unmatched junction bases: 12. The CDR3 sequence: CASSQAPGLEFQETQYF. CDR3 DNA: TGCGCCAGCAGCCAGGCTCCGGGACTAGAGTTCCAAGAGACCCAGTACTTC. Supplemented by reference TRBV5-1 and TRBJ2-5, the full variable domain reads KAGVTQTPRYLIKTRGQQVTLSCSPISGHRSVSWYQQTPGQGLQFLFEYFSETQRNKGNFPGRFSGRQFSNSRSEMNVSTLELGDSALYLCASSQAPGLEFQETQYFGPGTRLLVL.

CDR3 coding DNA: TGTGCCAGTGTATTAAAGGGAGGGATCAATGAGCAGTTCTTC. It yields the protein CASVLKGGINEQFF. This chain uses TRBV7-9 with TRBJ2-1; 7 nucleotides match TRBD2. Germline CDR1 reads SEHNR; CDR2 reads FQNEAQ (reference sequence). The CDR3 has 14 residues. Trimming removed 9 bases from V and 6 bases from J; junction bases left unmatched: 11.

This chain joins TRBV15 and TRBJ1-1; possible D gene TRBD1, 5 bases. The V and J ends lost 0 bases and 0 bases respectively, with 11 bases between them. This CDR3 is 16 amino acids long. The V gene's germline CDR1 is LNHNV and CDR2 YYDKDF (reference sequence). In DNA, the CDR3 is TGTGCCACCAGCAGAGATCTAGGGGTCATGAACACTGAAGCTTTCTTT. Its protein is CATSRDLGVMNTEAFF.

The chain links TRBV25-1 to TRBJ2-5; TRBD1 matches 7 bases. The better agreement between TRBJ2-7 and the DNA end casts doubt on the J call. The CDR3 loop spans 16 amino acids. Germline loops: CDR1 MGHDK, CDR2 SYGVNS. DNA for the CDR3: TGTGCCAGCAGTGAACACACAGGGGCCCCGTCCTACGAGCAGTACTTC. Translating it yields CASSEHTGAPSYEQYF.

This clone has just a few counts. This chain links TRBV19 with TRBJ2-5; the D gene is possibly TRBD2 (6 bases). Deletions cut 7 bases from V and 1 base from J, with 13 bases between. CDR1 and CDR2 from the germline V gene are LNHDA and SQIVND (reference sequence). The CDR3 has 14 amino acids. The CDR3 bases are TGTGCCAGTACCGGGCGGGGCCCCCAAGAGACCCAGTACTTC. Translating gives CASTGRGPQETQYF.

In its sample, this clone was seen once. CDR3 protein: CASRFVGANYGYTF. The DNA of the CDR3 is TGTGCCAGCAGGTTTGTCGGAGCTAACTATGGCTACACCTTC. This chain links TRBV28 with TRBJ1-2; D gene ambiguous. CDR1 is MDHEN and CDR2 is SYDVKM in the germline V gene. The CDR3 has 14 residues. V was trimmed by 6 bases and J by 0 bases, leaving 11 bases between them.